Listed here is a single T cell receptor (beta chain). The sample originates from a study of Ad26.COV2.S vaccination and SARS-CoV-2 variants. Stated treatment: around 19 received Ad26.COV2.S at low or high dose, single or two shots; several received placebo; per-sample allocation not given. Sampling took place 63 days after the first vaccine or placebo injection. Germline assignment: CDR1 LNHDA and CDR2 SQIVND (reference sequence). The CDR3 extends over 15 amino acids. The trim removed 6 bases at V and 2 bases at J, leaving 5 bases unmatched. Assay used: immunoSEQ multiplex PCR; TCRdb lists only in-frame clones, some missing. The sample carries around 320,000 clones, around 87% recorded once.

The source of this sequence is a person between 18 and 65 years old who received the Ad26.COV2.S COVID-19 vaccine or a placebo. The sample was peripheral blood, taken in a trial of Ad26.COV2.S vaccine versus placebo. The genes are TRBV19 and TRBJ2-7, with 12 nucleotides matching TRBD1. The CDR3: CASSPGQGATYEQYF. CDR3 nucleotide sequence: TGTGCCAGTAGCCCGGGACAGGGGGCGACCTACGAGCAGTACTTC.